This T cell receptor beta chain is drawn from a study of cytomegalovirus exposure and HLA in healthy donors. Study-wide results and caveats: In a later analysis, TCR beta V- and J-gene trimming was associated with a missense DCLRE1C variant. A later analysis showed TCR association rates differing by HLA locus, peaking at DRB1 and lowest at HLA-C. Researchers catalogued some 160 TCR beta chains as cytomegalovirus-associated.

Amplification used 60 Vbeta primers and 13 Jbeta primers. Authors' analysis steps: Later, an analysis found approximately 80 million unique TCR beta chains, and 9.5 million to 12 million of these were shared. Using immunoSEQ multiplex PCR, the repertoire was profiled, and TCRdb retains in-frame clones only, with some absent. V and J calls and clone size come straight from that table; D and trimming were deduced from the DNA. The sample includes around 140,000 clones, 80% of them seen just once. V trimming: 5 bases; J trimming: 4 bases; junction bases outside the gene matches: 5. In germline, CDR1 is SGHNT, CDR2 YENEEA. The CDR3 covers 13 residues. Of note for this clone: The antigen is not known.

The chain couples TRBV11-3 to TRBJ2-7, with 7 bases lining up with TRBD1. Sequenced material: PBMCs. This clonotype was sampled from a man aged 35-49 years in good health and CMV-seronegative. The CDR3 loop reads CASSPGQTYEQYF. In nucleotides, the CDR3 is TGTGCCAGCAGCCCGGGACAGACGTACGAGCAGTACTTC.